These 18 T cell receptor beta chains were sequenced from one sample in a study of memory CD4+ T cells and cytomegalovirus serostatus. Produced via immunoSEQ multiplex PCR; TCRdb's table is partial and in-frame only. Among tens of thousands of clones, 76% were seen once, and the ten largest hold around 4.5%. Single viable CD3+CD4+CD8-CD45RO+ cells were sorted as the memory CD4+ T cells. Sequences were obtained from memory CD4+ T cells from blood. These TCRs come from an adult in good health and CMV-seropositive.

Written as DNA, the CDR3 is TGTGCCAGTAAAGAGGGGAGGGGGCCGGTAGCTTTCTTT. Its translation: CASKEGRGPVAFF. The rearrangement links TRBV19 to TRBJ1-1; 7 bases line up with TRBD1. CDR3 length: 13 amino acids. Trimming at V came to 7 bases and at J to 10 bases, leaving 12 bases not matched to a gene. The germline V gene has CDR1 LNHDA and CDR2 SQIVND (reference sequence).

The chain recombines TRBV6-5 with TRBJ1-1; D unclear. The CDR3 has 14 amino acids. V lost 4 bases, J lost 0 bases, and 9 bases lay in between. Germline V lookup: CDR1 MNHEY, CDR2 SVGAGI. The CDR3 nucleotides are TGTGCCAGCAGTTCGCCAGCTTTGAACACTGAAGCTTTCTTT. Protein sequence: CASSSPALNTEAFF.

The rearrangement joins TRBV5-5 to TRBJ2-3; 7 nucleotides line up with TRBD2. The V gene's germline CDR1 is SGHKS and CDR2 YYEKEE (reference sequence). V was pared by 1 base and J by 3 bases, with 5 bases of the junction left unmatched. The CDR3 contains 15 residues. CDR3 sequence (DNA): TGTGCCAGCAGCTTGTGGCTAGCGGTTACAGATACGCAGTATTTT. Translation: CASSLWLAVTDTQYF.

In DNA form, the CDR3 reads TGCGCCAGCAGCCAAGATACGGGGTTCTCTGGGGCCAACGTCCTGACTTTC. It translates to CASSQDTGFSGANVLTF. The rearrangement uses TRBV4-1 and TRBJ2-6; a possible D gene is TRBD2 (5 bases). Germline V gene sequence: CDR1 MGHRA, CDR2 YSYEKL. Trimming took off 0 bases at V and 0 bases at J, with 9 bases between the two ends. This CDR3 is built from 17 residues.

The rearrangement joins TRBV11-3 to TRBJ2-2, with TRBD2 as a possible D gene (7 bases). The V gene lost 3 bases and the J gene lost 4 bases, with 18 bases spanning the gap. The CDR3 spans 17 residues. Looked up from germline, CDR1 is SGHNT and CDR2 is YENEEA. CDR3 bases: TGTGCCAGCAGCTTCCTACTTTCGGGGGGCGTCACCGGGGAGCTGTTTTTT. This gives the protein CASSFLLSGGVTGELFF.

This clone was observed a few times. The genes are TRBV6-1 and TRBJ1-1; D uncertain. Trimming took off 6 bases at V and 4 bases at J, with 15 bases between the two ends. Germline CDR1 is MNHNS and CDR2 is SASEGT. The CDR3 spans 14 residues. CDR3 nucleotides: TGTGCCAGCAGCCGTCCCGATGGTGGCACTGAAGCTTTCTTT. Translated, it gives CASSRPDGGTEAFF.

The genes are TRBV27 and TRBJ1-5; D gene uncertain. The CDR3 has 13 residues. Trimming cost V 6 bases and J 10 bases, with 16 bases left between them. Germline CDR1 and CDR2: MNHEY and SMNVEV (reference sequence). In DNA form, the CDR3 reads TGTGCCAGCAGCGAAGGCCCTAGTACCCCCCAGCATTTT. Translation: CASSEGPSTPQHF.

This clone was detected once. At one end the junction does not follow the germline gene, possibly because of a read error. The chain joins TRBV28 to TRBJ2-4, with 8 positions matching TRBD1. The CDR3 extends over 14 amino acids. The germline V gene encodes CDR1 MDHEN and CDR2 SYDVKM. The CDR3 loop reads CASSLSGGENIQYF. The DNA for the CDR3 is TGTGCCAGCAGCTTATCAGGGGGCGAAAACATTCAGTACTTC.

V gene TRBV4-3 combines with J gene TRBJ1-6, with 10 bases that match TRBD1. CDR3 length equals 16 residues. V gave up 1 base and J gave up 4 bases; unmatched junction bases: 1. Germline CDR1 and CDR2: LGHNA and YSLEER. DNA for the CDR3: TGCGCCAGCAGCCAAGGGACAGGGGGTTATAATTCACCCCTCCACTTT. This codes for CASSQGTGGYNSPLHF.

This CDR3 reads CASSPTTGGGRYEQYF. The CDR3 region has the DNA TGTGCCAGCTCGCCGACGACCGGGGGAGGTCGCTACGAGCAGTACTTC. The chain employs TRBV18 and TRBJ2-7; perhaps TRBD2 as D (6 bases). CDR3 size: 16 residues. The V end lost 6 bases, the J end lost 3 bases, and 21 bases lay between the germline ends. The germline V gene has CDR1 KGHSH and CDR2 LQKENI.

The V call is TRBV5-1, the J call TRBJ2-7; D unresolved. This CDR3 is 14 amino acids long. Trimming shortened V by 5 bases and J by 3 bases, and 15 bases separated the two germline ends. Germline-derived CDR1 and CDR2 are SGHRS and YFSETQ. CDR3: CASRDDGDIYEQYF. The DNA of the CDR3 is TGCGCCAGCAGGGACGACGGAGACATCTACGAGCAGTACTTC.

This clone showed up just a few times. The chain links TRBV4-1 to TRBJ1-4; possible D gene TRBD1, 5 bases. The CDR3 spans 13 residues. Germline CDR1 and CDR2: MGHRA and YSYEKL. The V gene lost 10 bases and the J gene lost 6 bases, with 15 bases spanning the gap. Here the CDR3 reads CATGGDSDEKLFF. In DNA, the CDR3 is TGCGCCACCGGGGGGGACTCCGATGAAAAACTGTTTTTT.

The V gene is TRBV28, the J gene TRBJ1-3, with D possibly being TRBD1 (5 bases). The CDR3 has 13 residues. The germline V gene encodes CDR1 MDHEN and CDR2 SYDVKM. V was cut by 5 bases and J by 9 bases, with 14 bases left in between. The CDR3 nucleotides read TGTGCCAGCAGTCCGCCCTCGGACACCACCATATATTTT. This translates into CASSPPSDTTIYF.

The V and J genes are TRBV5-4 and TRBJ2-1; maybe TRBD1 (5 bases). Trimming left V 0 bases short and J 7 bases short, with 17 bases between. CDR3 size: 16 residues. Germline V gene data show CDR1 as SGHNT and CDR2 as YYREEE (reference sequence). DNA of the CDR3: TGTGCCAGCAGCTTGGAGGGGTGGGGAATGCCTAATGAGCAGTTCTTC. As protein: CASSLEGWGMPNEQFF.

The V and J genes are TRBV7-2 and TRBJ2-7; D possibly uses TRBD1 or TRBD2 (5 bases each). V lost 4 bases and J 0 bases, leaving 16 bases between the germline ends. The CDR3 is made up of 16 amino acids. Germline values: CDR1 SGHTA, CDR2 FQGNSA. CDR3 DNA sequence: TGTGCCAGCAGCTCTAGGCCCGGGACCCACTCCTACGAGCAGTACTTC. This gives the protein CASSSRPGTHSYEQYF.

The rearrangement uses TRBV5-1 and TRBJ2-1, with D tentatively TRBD2 (7 bases). CDR1 and CDR2 (germline): SGHRS, YFSETQ. The CDR3 is 17 amino acids. Trimming pared 1 base from V and 5 bases from J, leaving 19 bases between. The chain's CDR3 is CASSLLMGGGLDNEQFF. As DNA, the CDR3 is TGCGCCAGCAGCTTGCTCATGGGCGGGGGCCTGGACAATGAGCAGTTCTTC.

The chain employs TRBV21-1 and TRBJ1-3. TRBV21-1 corresponds to a pseudogene. The CDR3 is made up of 15 amino acids. This CDR3 reads CASSKGVSDGNTIYF. In DNA form, the CDR3 reads TGTGCCAGCAGCAAAGGGGTGTCAGATGGAAACACCATATATTTT.

V and J are TRBV7-2 and TRBJ2-3; 8 nucleotides line up with TRBD1. V was pared by 4 bases and J by 5 bases, with 5 bases of the junction left unmatched. CDR1 is SGHTA, CDR2 FQGNSA, per germline. The CDR3 spans 14 residues. CDR3 bases: TGTGCCAGCAGCTCGACAGGGGTGAGAGATACGCAGTATTTT. It codes for CASSSTGVRDTQYF.